This T cell receptor beta chain was sequenced for a study of CXCR3-negative and CXCR3-positive naive CD8 T cells. Overall study findings and caveats: Naive cells that were CXCR3-positive had more hydrophobic TRB CDR3s (compared with CXCR3-negative naive cells).

Preparation of TRB cDNA libraries relied on 5' RACE carrying UMI labels. After re-calling the 5' RACE reads, TCRdb lists one entry per CDR3 protein, DNA absent. This sample's table has just under 65,000 distinct CDR3 sequences. A remark on this clonotype: Its antigen is unknown.

The CDR3 loop spans 13 amino acids. V usage is TRBV12-3 or TRBV12-4 and J usage is TRBJ2-7; without DNA, the TCRdb call of TRBD1 cannot be checked. The specimen sequenced was naive CXCR3+ CD8+ T cells from blood. Subset meaning: CD45RO-CCR7+CD27+CD95- naive CD8+ T cells expressing CXCR3 (TNR3+). The TCR originated in a human donor in good health. Some clones in this sample may be carry-over from other donors' samples. The CDR3 spells CASRDRMSYEQYF.